This TCR beta chain is from a study of CD8 T cells in ankylosing spondylitis. Whole-study results and caveats: Within matched ankylosing spondylitis synovial fluid, disease-linked clones were reportedly significantly enriched. In ankylosing spondylitis blood, a motif of roughly eight highly homologous TCR beta variants appeared characteristic.

The germline CDR1 and CDR2 sequences are SEHNR and FQNEAQ (reference sequence). The V end was cut by 5 bases, the J end by 1 base, with 18 bases between. This CDR3 has 16 residues. As concerns this clonotype: Its specificity is not known.

The authors made TCR beta libraries by quantitative 5'-RACE with molecular barcodes. TCRdb independently ran MiXCR on the 5' RACE reads; one entry per CDR3 protein. The data contain about 350,000 distinct CDR3 sequences, 20% to 25% of them singletons. The chain combines TRBV7-9 with TRBJ2-7, with unresolved D. Material: blood, either unsorted or a sorted T cell fraction (not recorded which). This clonotype originated in a male donor with ankylosing spondylitis or in good health (not recorded which). The CDR3 reads CASSPILGIASYEQYF. CDR3 in DNA: TGTGCCAGCAGCCCCATCCTAGGGATCGCATCCTACGAGCAGTACTTC.